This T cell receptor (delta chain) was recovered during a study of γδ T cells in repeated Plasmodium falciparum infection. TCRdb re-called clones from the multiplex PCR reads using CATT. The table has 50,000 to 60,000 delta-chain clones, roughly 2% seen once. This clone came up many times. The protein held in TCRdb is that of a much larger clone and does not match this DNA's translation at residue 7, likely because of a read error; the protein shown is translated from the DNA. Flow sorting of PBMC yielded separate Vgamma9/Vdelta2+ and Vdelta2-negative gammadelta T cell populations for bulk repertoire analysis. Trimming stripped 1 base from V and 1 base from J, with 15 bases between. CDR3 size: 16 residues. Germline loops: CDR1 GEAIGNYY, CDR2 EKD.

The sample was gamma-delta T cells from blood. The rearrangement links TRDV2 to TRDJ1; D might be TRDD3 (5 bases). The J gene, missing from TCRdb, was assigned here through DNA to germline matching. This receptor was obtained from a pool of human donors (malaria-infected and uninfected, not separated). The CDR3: CACDTGVYRITDKLIF. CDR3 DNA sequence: TGTGCCTGTGACACGGGGGTTTATAGGATCACCGATAAACTCATCTTT.